Sequencing of this T cell receptor beta chain was carried out in a study of blood T cell dynamics during melanoma immunotherapy. Study-wide results and limits: Among sorted CD8+ subsets, immune-effector cells had the highest clonality and cell-free DNA similarity.

Turning to this clone: Its antigen is unidentified.

The time point denotes: pre-treatment baseline. Produced via immunoSEQ multiplex PCR; TCRdb's table is partial and in-frame only. The table includes 3,400 or so clones, 80% to 95% detected once. V dropped 4 bases and J dropped 5; count of bases not matched to a gene: 8. This CDR3 spans 16 amino acids. Germline CDR1 MGHRA, CDR2 YSYEKL. V and J are TRBV4-1 and TRBJ2-1; TRBD2 aligns across 10 bases. This specimen consisted of effector memory CD8+ T cells from blood, obtained from a patient treated with checkpoint blockade. The clonotype comes from a human donor with melanoma. The CDR3 DNA reads TGCGCCAGCAGCCCAGGCGGGAGCGGGAGGGACAATGAGCAGTTCTTC. This codes for CASSPGGSGRDNEQFF.